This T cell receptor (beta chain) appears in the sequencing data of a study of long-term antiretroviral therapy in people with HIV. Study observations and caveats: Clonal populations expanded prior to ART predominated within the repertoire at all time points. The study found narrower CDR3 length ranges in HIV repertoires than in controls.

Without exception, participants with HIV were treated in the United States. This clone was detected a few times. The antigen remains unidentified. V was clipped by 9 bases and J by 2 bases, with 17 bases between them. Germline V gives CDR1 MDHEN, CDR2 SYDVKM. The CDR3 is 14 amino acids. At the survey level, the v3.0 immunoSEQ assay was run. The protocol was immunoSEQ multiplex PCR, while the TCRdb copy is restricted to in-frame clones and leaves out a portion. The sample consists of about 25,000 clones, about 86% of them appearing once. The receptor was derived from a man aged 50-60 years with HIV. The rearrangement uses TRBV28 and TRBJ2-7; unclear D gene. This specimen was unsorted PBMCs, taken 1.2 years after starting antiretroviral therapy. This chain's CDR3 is CASVALGRAYEQYF. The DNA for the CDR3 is TGTGCCAGTGTAGCCTTGGGCCGAGCCTACGAGCAGTACTTC. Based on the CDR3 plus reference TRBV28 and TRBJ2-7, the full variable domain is DVKVTQSSRYLVKRTGEKVFLECVQDMDHENMFWYRQDPGLGLRLIYFSYDVKMKEKGDIPEGYSVSREKKERFSLILESASTNQTSMYLCASVALGRAYEQYFGPGTRLTVT.